The 7 T cell receptor beta chains below come from one sample, sequenced in a study of T cell repertoires in cytomegalovirus infection. One entry per CDR3 protein, called by TCRdb with MiXCR from the reads. Among around 260,000 distinct CDR3 sequences listed, around 25% were seen once. Sample: PBMCs. These receptors were collected from a human donor in good health (CMV status not recorded). Some clones in this sample may be carry-over from other donors' samples.

The V and J genes are TRBV29-1 and TRBJ1-4; D gene uncertain. Germline assignment: CDR1 SQVTM and CDR2 ANQGSEA. Trimming shortened V by 1 base and J by 5 bases, and 8 bases separated the two germline ends. The CDR3 is 13 amino acids. The CDR3: CSVEGGVNEKLFF. The CDR3 DNA reads TGCAGCGTTGAAGGGGGTGTGAATGAAAAACTGTTTTTT. The whole variable domain, remainder taken from reference TRBV29-1 and TRBJ1-4, is SAVISQKPSRDICQRGTSLTIQCQVDSQVTMMFWYRQQPGQSLTLIATANQGSEATYESGFVIDKFPISRPNLTFSTLTVSNMSPEDSSIYLCSVEGGVNEKLFFGSGTQLSVL.

This chain joins TRBV7-2 and TRBJ2-1, with unresolved D. V was cut by 5 bases and J by 5 bases, with 13 bases left in between. Germline loops: CDR1 SGHTA, CDR2 FQGNSA. The CDR3 extends over 14 amino acids. The DNA for the CDR3 is TGTGCCAGCAGCCTAATAGTCATTAACAATGAGCAGTTCTTC. As protein: CASSLIVINNEQFF.

V is TRBV6-2 or TRBV6-3 and J is TRBJ2-5; no firm D call. In germline, CDR1 is MNHEY, CDR2 SVGEGT. There are 13 residues in the CDR3. V was cut by 2 bases and J by 2 bases, with 6 bases left in between. CDR3 in DNA: TGTGCCAGCAGTTACCGACCTCAAGAGACCCAGTACTTC. It yields the protein CASSYRPQETQYF.

This clonotype was observed at least ten times. The genes are TRBV7-2 and TRBJ2-1, with D unresolved. Trimming took off 5 bases at V and 4 bases at J, with 9 bases between the two ends. Germline loops: CDR1 SGHTA, CDR2 FQGNSA. This CDR3 is built from 13 residues. The CDR3 nucleotides are TGTGCCAGCAGCCCCCGCAAGTACAATGAGCAGTTCTTC. Translated, it gives CASSPRKYNEQFF.

A few counts support this clonotype. The V call is TRBV24-1, the J call TRBJ2-1; 11 nucleotides line up with TRBD2. Germline CDR1 reads KGHDR; CDR2 reads SFDVKD. Trimming cost V 7 bases and J 1 base; bases outside gene matches: 8. The CDR3 has 17 amino acids. The CDR3 nucleotides are TGTGCCACCAGCGGCCGTACTAGCGGGAGTTCCTACAATGAGCAGTTCTTC. It is translated as CATSGRTSGSSYNEQFF.

This sequence joins TRBV6-5 and TRBJ2-5; the D is unclear. The germline V gene has CDR1 MNHEY and CDR2 SVGAGI. CDR3 size: 14 residues. V lost 0 bases, J lost 3 bases, and 8 bases lay in between. This chain's CDR3 is CASSYSTLKETQYF. The DNA of the CDR3 is TGTGCCAGCAGTTACTCGACCCTTAAAGAGACCCAGTACTTC.

This clonotype showed up many times. The V call is TRBV7-2, the J call TRBJ2-1; D is unclear. CDR1 is SGHTA and CDR2 is FQGNSA in the germline V gene. The CDR3 covers 15 residues. The V gene lost 1 base and the J gene lost 4 bases, with 11 bases spanning the gap. The CDR3 nucleotides read TGTGCCAGCAGCTTAGAAGTAGGGCGATACAATGAGCAGTTCTTC. This gives the protein CASSLEVGRYNEQFF.